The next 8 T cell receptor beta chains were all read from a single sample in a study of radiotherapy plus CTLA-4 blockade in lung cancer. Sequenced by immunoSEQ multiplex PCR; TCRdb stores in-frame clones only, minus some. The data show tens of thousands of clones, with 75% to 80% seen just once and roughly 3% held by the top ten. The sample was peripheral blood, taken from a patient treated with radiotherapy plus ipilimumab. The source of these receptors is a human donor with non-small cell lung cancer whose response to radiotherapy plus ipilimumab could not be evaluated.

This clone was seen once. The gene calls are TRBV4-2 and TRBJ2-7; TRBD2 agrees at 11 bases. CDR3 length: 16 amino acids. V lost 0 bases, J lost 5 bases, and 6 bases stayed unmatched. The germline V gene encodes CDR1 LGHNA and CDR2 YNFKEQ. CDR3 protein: CASSQDLAGGINEQYF. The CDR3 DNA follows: TGTGCCAGCAGCCAAGACCTAGCGGGAGGTATCAACGAGCAGTACTTC.

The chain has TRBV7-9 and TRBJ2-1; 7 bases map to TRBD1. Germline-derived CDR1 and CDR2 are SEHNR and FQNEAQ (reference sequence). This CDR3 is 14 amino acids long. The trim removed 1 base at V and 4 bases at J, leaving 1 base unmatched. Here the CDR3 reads CASSLGQGYNEQFF. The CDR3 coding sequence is TGTGCCAGCAGCTTAGGACAGGGTTACAATGAGCAGTTCTTC.

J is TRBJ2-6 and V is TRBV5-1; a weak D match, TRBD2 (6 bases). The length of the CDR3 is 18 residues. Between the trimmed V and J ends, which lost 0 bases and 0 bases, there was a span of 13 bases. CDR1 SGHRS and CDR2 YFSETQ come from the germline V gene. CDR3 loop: CASSLGGVPDSGANVLTF. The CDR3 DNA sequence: TGCGCCAGCAGCTTGGGGGGGGTACCGGACTCTGGGGCCAACGTCCTGACTTTC.

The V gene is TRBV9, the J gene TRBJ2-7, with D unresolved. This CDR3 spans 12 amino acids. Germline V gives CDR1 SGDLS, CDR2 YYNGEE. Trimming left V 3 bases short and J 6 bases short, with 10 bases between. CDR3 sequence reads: CASSGQVGEQYF. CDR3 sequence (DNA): TGTGCCAGCAGCGGCCAGGTCGGCGAGCAGTACTTC.

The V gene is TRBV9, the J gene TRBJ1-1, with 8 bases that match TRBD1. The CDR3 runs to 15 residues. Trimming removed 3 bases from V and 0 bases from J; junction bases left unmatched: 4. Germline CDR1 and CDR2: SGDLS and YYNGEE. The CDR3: CASSAYRGMNTEAFF. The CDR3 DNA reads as TGTGCCAGCAGCGCATACAGGGGGATGAACACTGAAGCTTTCTTT.

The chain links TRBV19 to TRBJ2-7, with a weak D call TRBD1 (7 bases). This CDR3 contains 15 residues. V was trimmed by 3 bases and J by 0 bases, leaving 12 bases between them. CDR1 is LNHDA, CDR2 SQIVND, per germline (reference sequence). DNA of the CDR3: TGTGCCAGTAGTATGACAGGGAGGACCTCCTACGAGCAGTACTTC. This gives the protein CASSMTGRTSYEQYF.

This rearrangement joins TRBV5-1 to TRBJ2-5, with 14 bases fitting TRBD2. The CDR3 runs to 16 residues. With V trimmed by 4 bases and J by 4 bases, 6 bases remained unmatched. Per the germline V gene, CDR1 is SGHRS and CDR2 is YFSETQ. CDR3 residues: CASSPTSGGAVETQYF. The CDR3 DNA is TGCGCCAGCAGCCCGACTAGCGGGGGGGCCGTAGAGACCCAGTACTTC.

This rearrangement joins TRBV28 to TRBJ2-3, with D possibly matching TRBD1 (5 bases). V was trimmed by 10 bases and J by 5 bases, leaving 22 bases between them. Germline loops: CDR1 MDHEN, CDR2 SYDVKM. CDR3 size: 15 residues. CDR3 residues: CATRRPDMSQDTQYF. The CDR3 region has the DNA TGTGCCACCCGCCGTCCGGACATGTCACAAGATACGCAGTATTTT.